Judged by abundance, the clone carrying this T cell receptor (beta chain) is medium-sized. This specimen comes from a study of blood T cell repertoires in COVID-19. Across the whole study: Sites in the United States, Italy and Spain provided acute and convalescent COVID-19 samples. T cells, B-cell-depleted T cells, or PBMCs supplied cDNA or gDNA.

Authors' methods: Scientists estimated how many nucleated cells there were by amplifying reference gene primers. The protocol was immunoSEQ multiplex PCR, while the TCRdb copy is restricted to in-frame clones and leaves out a portion. The DNA gave D and trimming, while V, J and clone size come from that table. The data show 45,000 to 55,000 clones, with 86% seen just once and around 11% held by the top ten. V was cut by 1 base and J by 9 bases, with 7 bases left in between. This CDR3 is 13 amino acids long. Germline V gene lookup returns CDR1 SGHDN and CDR2 FVKESK. This chain connects TRBV14 to TRBJ1-6; TRBD1 might be the D (6 bases). The origin of this receptor is a man aged 70-80 years with active COVID-19. Sequencing was carried out using peripheral blood. The CDR3 region has the DNA TGTGCCAGCAGCCAAGTAGGGGGTTCACCCCTCCACTTT. Translating gives CASSQVGGSPLHF.